This TCR beta chain was retrieved from a study of cytomegalovirus exposure and HLA in healthy donors. General study points: In a later analysis, across HLA loci, associated TCR counts were highest for DRB1, lowest for HLA-C. CMV serostatus was the only immune exposure information that was available. A previous analysis found most TCR beta V segments productive roughly 87% or roughly 30% of the time. Reports described diagnosis of cytomegalovirus status by the classifier as highly specific and sensitive.

The primer mix had 60 Vbeta and 13 Jbeta primers. Data came from immunoSEQ multiplex PCR; TCRdb stores just in-frame clones and leaves some out. The data show some 110,000 clones, more than 70% seen once. Trimming left V 2 bases short and J 2 bases short, with 10 bases between. There are 15 residues in the CDR3. From germline, CDR1 is SGHNT and CDR2 YENEEA. This clone is a singleton in its sample. What it binds is unknown. This chain joins TRBV11-3 and TRBJ1-3, with D possibly matching TRBD1 (6 bases). This sequence originates from a man between 45 and 60 years old in good health and CMV-seropositive. Sample: PBMCs. The CDR3 reads CASSLRTAAGNTIYF. DNA for the CDR3: TGTGCCAGCAGCTTAAGGACAGCCGCTGGAAACACCATATATTTT.